This TCR beta chain was obtained from a study of cytomegalovirus exposure and HLA in healthy donors. Notes on the study in general: CMV serostatus was the sole immune exposure data available. A list of around 160 TCR beta chains associated with cytomegalovirus was given.

The PCR was carried out with 60 Vbeta primers and 13 Jbeta primers. Assay: immunoSEQ multiplex PCR; the TCRdb copy retains only in-frame clones and omits some. The sample carries roughly 120,000 clones, around 70% recorded once. As for this clone: The antigen remains undetermined.

The ends were cut back, 0 bases at V and 0 bases at J, with 12 bases in the middle. Germline V gives CDR1 SGHRS, CDR2 YFSETQ. This CDR3 spans 16 amino acids. J is TRBJ1-1 and V is TRBV5-1; no definite D call. The receptor was isolated from a woman in her forties in good health and CMV-seronegative. Sequencing was performed on PBMCs. The CDR3 loop is CASSLGFDMMNTEAFF. As DNA, the CDR3 is TGCGCCAGCAGCTTGGGCTTTGACATGATGAACACTGAAGCTTTCTTT.